The 16 T cell receptor beta chains in this list originate from one sample, sequenced in a study of identical twins. TCRdb analysed the 5' RACE reads with MiXCR anew, one entry per CDR3 protein. The data contain approximately 620,000 distinct CDR3 sequences, more than 6.5% of them singletons. These sequences were also reported in another study, on yellow fever vaccine responses in identical twins.

The specimen was PBMCs. The receptors stem from a woman aged 18 to 35 in good health.

This sequence joins TRBV7-9 and TRBJ2-3; 12 nucleotides match TRBD1. CDR3 length equals 16 residues. Germline assignment: CDR1 SEHNR and CDR2 FQNEAQ (reference sequence). J was trimmed by 4 bases and V by 0 bases; bases with no gene match: 2. The CDR3 nucleotides are TGTGCCAGCAGCTTAGCGGGACAGGGGGCTGCAGATACGCAGTATTTT. Translated: CASSLAGQGAADTQYF.

The sample holds many counts of this clonotype. V is TRBV6-6 and J is TRBJ2-1, with D tentatively TRBD2 (5 bases). This CDR3 is built from 12 residues. V gave up 5 bases and J gave up 14 bases, with 16 bases separating them. The germline gives CDR1 MNHNY, CDR2 SVGAGI (reference sequence). CDR3 DNA sequence: TGTGCCAGCAGTACGGGAAAACAGCAGGAGTTCTTC. Its translation is CASSTGKQQEFF.

The rearrangement joins TRBV14 to TRBJ2-7, with D possibly TRBD2 on 5 matching bases. This CDR3 contains 13 residues. The V gene lost 1 base and the J gene lost 5 bases, with 9 bases spanning the gap. Germline values: CDR1 SGHDN, CDR2 FVKESK. The CDR3 DNA reads as TGTGCCAGCAGCCAAGGCCTAGCCCACGAGCAGTACTTC. It yields the protein CASSQGLAHEQYF.

This clonotype was counted only a few times. The CDR3 sequence: CASSETGGTKNIQYF. The CDR3 DNA reads as TGTGCCAGCAGTGAAACAGGGGGGACCAAAAACATTCAGTACTTC. The rearrangement uses TRBV2 and TRBJ2-4; 8 bases align to TRBD1. Germline trimming cut 2 bases from V and 2 bases from J; bases unmatched to any gene: 2. CDR1 and CDR2 (germline): SNHLY, FYNNEI. The CDR3 is 15 amino acids.

The chain couples TRBV7-2 to TRBJ2-3, with 8 bases lining up with TRBD2. The CDR3 runs 16 residues. V shed 0 bases and J 1 base; nucleotides not matched to a gene: 3. Germline CDR1 SGHTA, CDR2 FQGNSA. CDR3 region: CASSLAASGRTDTQYF. For the CDR3, the DNA is TGTGCCAGCAGCTTAGCGGCTAGCGGGCGCACAGATACGCAGTATTTT.

This chain uses TRBV25-1 with TRBJ2-7, with D perhaps matching TRBD1 or TRBD2 (5 bases each). CDR1 and CDR2 from the germline V gene are MGHDK and SYGVNS. The ends were cut back, 4 bases at V and 2 bases at J, with 12 bases in the middle. This CDR3 spans 14 amino acids. CDR3 residues: CASSGGSRAYEQYF. DNA of the CDR3: TGTGCCAGCAGTGGGGGGAGCAGAGCCTACGAGCAGTACTTC.

The V and J genes are TRBV27 and TRBJ1-6; TRBD1 matches 9 bases. Germline assignment: CDR1 MNHEY and CDR2 SMNVEV (reference sequence). V lost 5 bases, J lost 7 bases, and 6 bases stayed unmatched. This CDR3 is 15 amino acids long. The CDR3 sequence is CASSPGTGGNSPLHF. In DNA form, the CDR3 reads TGTGCCAGCAGTCCGGGAACAGGGGGCAATTCACCCCTCCACTTT.

A few counts support this clonotype. V usage is TRBV27 and J usage is TRBJ2-3; weak D call: TRBD1 (6 bases). The V gene lost 4 bases and the J gene lost 7 bases, with 9 bases spanning the gap. The CDR3 loop spans 12 amino acids. Germline values: CDR1 MNHEY, CDR2 SMNVEV (reference sequence). The CDR3 loop is CASSSGHYTQYF. As DNA, the CDR3 is TGTGCCAGCAGTTCGGGACATTATACGCAGTATTTT.

This clonotype was counted once. Since a much larger clone is just one base distant, this may be a read error. The chain links TRBV27 to TRBJ2-2; D not certain. CDR1 MNHEY and CDR2 SMNVEV come from the germline V gene (reference sequence). Trimming took 11 bases from V and 4 from J, leaving 2 bases between them. The CDR3 is made up of 9 amino acids. The CDR3, as DNA: TGTGCCGGCACCGGGGAGCTGTTTTTT. It translates to CAGTGELFF.

Many counts were recorded for this clonotype. The J gene is TRBJ2-5, the V gene TRBV10-3, with D maybe TRBD2 (5 bases). CDR1 is ENHRY and CDR2 is SYGVKD in the germline V gene. V dropped 0 bases and J dropped 3 bases, with 5 bases sitting between them. CDR3 length: 13 amino acids. The CDR3 bases are TGTGCCATCAGTGAGTCCGGGGAAGAGACCCAGTACTTC. It specifies CAISESGEETQYF.

The chain has TRBV2 and TRBJ2-7; D unresolved. The CDR3 is made up of 12 amino acids. V was clipped by 7 bases and J by 5 bases, with 12 bases between them. Germline lookup yields CDR1 SNHLY and CDR2 FYNNEI. The chain's CDR3 is CASKTLGNEQYF. The CDR3 DNA is TGTGCCAGCAAGACCTTAGGAAACGAGCAGTACTTC. The full variable domain, in which reference TRBV2 and TRBJ2-7 provide the parts outside the CDR3, is EPEVTQTPSHQVTQMGQEVILRCVPISNHLYFYWYRQILGQKVEFLVSFYNNEISEKSEIFDDQFSVERPDGSNFTLKIRSTKLEDSAMYFCASKTLGNEQYFGPGTRLTVT.

This clonotype was found a few times. The rearrangement links TRBV7-3 to TRBJ1-1, with 8 positions matching TRBD1. The CDR3 consists of 14 residues. After removal of 7 bases from V and 3 bases from J, the junction contained 7 bases not matched to a gene. Germline lookup yields CDR1 SGHTA and CDR2 FQGTGA. CDR3 amino acids: CASKRTGLDTEAFF. The CDR3 DNA is TGTGCCAGCAAGCGGACAGGGCTTGACACTGAAGCTTTCTTT.

This clonotype was picked up many times. This sequence joins TRBV7-2 and TRBJ2-7; weak D call: TRBD1 (6 bases). Per germline, CDR1 SGHTA and CDR2 FQGNSA. This CDR3 has 14 residues. The V gene lost 3 bases and the J gene lost 2 bases, with 11 bases spanning the gap. The CDR3 DNA is TGTGCCAGCAGCTTCGACAGGAAAACCTACGAGCAGTACTTC. Its protein is CASSFDRKTYEQYF.

The sample holds a few counts of this clonotype. This sequence joins TRBV12-3 or TRBV12-4 and TRBJ2-7, with D unclear. This CDR3 comprises 15 residues. V lost 1 base and J 6 bases, leaving 16 bases between the germline ends. As DNA, the CDR3 is TGTGCCAGCAGTTTAGACTACAACAGAGCAGCCGAGCAGTACTTC. This sequence encodes CASSLDYNRAAEQYF.

Ten or more counts support this clonotype. The chain couples TRBV2 to TRBJ2-7, with 9 bases aligning to TRBD1. The CDR3 is 15 amino acids. V shed 1 base and J 5 bases; nucleotides not matched to a gene: 6. Per germline, CDR1 SNHLY and CDR2 FYNNEI. CDR3 in amino acids: CASSEVGTGTHEQYF. The CDR3 bases are TGTGCCAGCAGTGAAGTTGGGACAGGGACCCACGAGCAGTACTTC.

This rearrangement joins TRBV9 to TRBJ2-1, with 8 bases that match TRBD2. CDR1 and CDR2 (germline): SGDLS, YYNGEE. Trimming at V came to 3 bases and at J to 1 base, leaving 15 bases not matched to a gene. The CDR3 runs 19 residues. The CDR3 coding sequence is TGTGCCAGCAGCGCCCCCCGGGGGGGCGGGGGGTCTTCCTACAATGAGCAGTTCTTC. It encodes CASSAPRGGGGSSYNEQFF. The full variable domain, rest sourced from reference TRBV9 and TRBJ2-1, is DSGVTQTPKHLITATGQRVTLRCSPRSGDLSVYWYQQSLDQGLQFLIQYYNGEERAKGNILERFSAQQFPDLHSELNLSSLELGDSALYFCASSAPRGGGGSSYNEQFFGPGTRLTVL.